Below are 3 T cell receptor beta chains sequenced from a single sample in a study of cytomegalovirus exposure and HLA in healthy donors. The PCR contained 60 Vbeta and 13 Jbeta primers. TCRdb's copy holds only in-frame clones and misses some; the assay was immunoSEQ multiplex PCR. The data show some 140,000 clones, roughly 73% seen once. Sequencing input: PBMCs. These receptors all come from a middle-aged woman in good health and CMV-seronegative.

The rearrangement uses TRBV7-9 and TRBJ1-6, with 9 bases fitting TRBD1. CDR3 length: 15 residues. Unmatched junction bases numbered 5, after V lost 6 bases and J lost 5 bases. Per germline, CDR1 SEHNR and CDR2 FQNEAQ (reference sequence). CDR3 amino acids: CASSGDRDHNSPLHF. The CDR3 DNA reads as TGTGCCAGCAGTGGGGACAGGGACCATAATTCACCCCTCCACTTT.

V and J are TRBV2 and TRBJ2-1; 8 bases line up with TRBD2. V was clipped by 5 bases and J by 10 bases; unmatched bases: 7. Germline V lookup: CDR1 SNHLY, CDR2 FYNNEI. CDR3 length: 13 residues. The CDR3 here is CASSSTRLAEQFF. The CDR3 DNA reads as TGTGCCAGCAGTTCAACCCGACTAGCGGAGCAGTTCTTC. Combining the CDR3 with reference TRBV2 and TRBJ2-1 gives the whole variable domain EPEVTQTPSHQVTQMGQEVILRCVPISNHLYFYWYRQILGQKVEFLVSFYNNEISEKSEIFDDQFSVERPDGSNFTLKIRSTKLEDSAMYFCASSSTRLAEQFFGPGTRLTVL.

CDR3: CASSQEQGLRSGYTF. In nucleotides, the CDR3 is TGCGCCAGCAGCCAAGAACAGGGTCTCCGGAGTGGCTACACCTTC. The V and J genes are TRBV4-3 and TRBJ1-2, with a possible D match to TRBD1 (6 bases). Germline assignment: CDR1 LGHNA and CDR2 YSLEER. This CDR3 comprises 15 residues. Trimming took off 0 bases at V and 7 bases at J, with 15 bases between the two ends.